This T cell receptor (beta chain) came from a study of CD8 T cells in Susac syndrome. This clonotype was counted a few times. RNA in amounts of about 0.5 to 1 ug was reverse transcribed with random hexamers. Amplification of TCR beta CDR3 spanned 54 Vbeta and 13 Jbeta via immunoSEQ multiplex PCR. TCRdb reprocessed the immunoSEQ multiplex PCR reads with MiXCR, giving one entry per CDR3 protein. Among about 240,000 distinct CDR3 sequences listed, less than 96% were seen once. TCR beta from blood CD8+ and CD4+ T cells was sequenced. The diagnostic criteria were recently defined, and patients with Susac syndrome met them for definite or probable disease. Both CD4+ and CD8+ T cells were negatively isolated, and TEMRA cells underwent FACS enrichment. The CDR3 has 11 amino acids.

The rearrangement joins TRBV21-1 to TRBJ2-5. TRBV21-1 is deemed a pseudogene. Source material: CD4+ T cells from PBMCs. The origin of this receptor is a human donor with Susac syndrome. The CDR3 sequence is CASSRKETQYF. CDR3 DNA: TGTGCCAGCAGTAGGAAAGAGACCCAGTACTTC.